These T cell receptor beta chains were read from a single sample in a study of Graves' ophthalmopathy and Graves' hyperthyroidism. TCRdb independently ran MiXCR on the multiplex PCR reads; one entry per CDR3 protein. Altogether about 740,000 distinct CDR3 sequences are present, 40% being singletons, with the ten largest covering roughly 45%. Source material: peripheral blood. The source is an adult man with Graves' ophthalmopathy. The CDR3 runs from the conserved cysteine through the conserved F or W. Fields, in order: V gene, J gene, D gene, clone size, CDR3 protein, CDR3 DNA. D genes are given only for firm matches. Clone size is given for some rows only: seen once, a few or many times, or a class if the clone is expanded.

>TRBV25-1|TRBJ2-2|-|-
CASSARLHTGELFF
TGTGCCAGCAGTGCAAGATTACACACCGGGGAGCTGTTTTTT
>TRBV6-1|TRBJ2-5|-|-
CASSELSRSSETQYF
TGTGCCAGCAGTGAACTTTCGCGATCTAGTGAGACCCAGTACTTC
>TRBV24-1|TRBJ2-1|TRBD1|-
CATSDFRQGSNEQFF
TGTGCCACCAGTGACTTCAGACAGGGGAGCAATGAGCAGTTCTTC
>TRBV25-1|TRBJ1-1|-|many
CASSESGGEAFF
TGTGCCAGCAGTGAAAGCGGCGGTGAAGCTTTCTTT
>TRBV7-9|TRBJ2-7|-|few
CASSRGNGRAFSYEQYF
TGTGCCAGCAGCCGGGGGAATGGACGAGCCTTCTCCTACGAGCAGTACTTC
>TRBV25-1|TRBJ1-1|-|-
CASSFGGGLNTEAFF
TGTGCCAGCAGCTTTGGAGGGGGTTTGAACACTGAAGCTTTCTTT
>TRBV5-1|TRBJ2-2|TRBD1|-
CASSLGTGERELFF
TGCGCCAGCAGCTTGGGGACAGGGGAGCGGGAGCTGTTTTTT
>TRBV9|TRBJ2-7|-|-
CASSVAPSGLSYEQYF
TGTGCCAGCAGCGTAGCCCCCAGTGGGCTCTCCTACGAGCAGTACTTC
>TRBV20-1|TRBJ1-6|-|-
CSARDLQDNSPLHF
TGCAGTGCTAGAGATTTACAGGATAATTCACCCCTCCACTTT
>TRBV29-1|TRBJ2-7|TRBD1|few
CSVTGGYEQYF
TGCAGCGTCACAGGGGGCTACGAGCAGTACTTC
>TRBV4-3|TRBJ1-4|-|-
CASSFKDFKATNEKLFF
TGCGCCAGCAGCTTTAAAGACTTCAAAGCAACTAATGAAAAACTGTTTTTT
>TRBV15|TRBJ2-6|-|-
CATMGSGAYVLTF
TGTGCCACCATGGGCTCAGGGGCCTACGTCCTGACTTTC
>TRBV14|TRBJ1-1|-|many
CASSHAQGTTEAFF
TGTGCCAGCAGCCACGCCCAGGGAACCACTGAAGCTTTCTTT
>TRBV7-9|TRBJ1-2|-|-
CASSYAGTPVYGYTF
TGTGCCAGCAGCTACGCAGGGACCCCGGTCTATGGCTACACCTTC
>TRBV19|TRBJ1-2|-|few
CASSINGGAYGYTF
TGTGCCAGTAGTATCAACGGGGGCGCCTATGGCTACACCTTC
>TRBV7-2|TRBJ2-7|-|few
CASSGQITYEQYF
TGTGCCAGCAGCGGACAGATAACCTACGAGCAGTACTTC
>TRBV20-1|TRBJ2-1|TRBD2|-
CSASGTTDEQFF
TGCAGTGCTAGCGGGACTACTGATGAGCAGTTCTTC
>TRBV5-1|TRBJ1-5|TRBD1|-
CASSLVPGGNNQPQHF
TGCGCCAGCAGCTTGGTGCCAGGGGGCAATAATCAGCCCCAGCATTTT
>TRBV2|TRBJ2-2|TRBD1|many
CASSEQGTGELFF
TGTGCCAGCAGCGAACAGGGGACCGGGGAGCTGTTTTTT
>TRBV20-1|TRBJ2-7|TRBD1|-
CSARDETGAYEQYF
TGCAGTGCTAGAGATGAAACAGGGGCCTACGAGCAGTACTTC
>TRBV4-3|TRBJ2-2|-|-
CASSQEATGELFF
TGCGCCAGCAGCCAAGAGGCCACCGGGGAGCTGTTTTTT
>TRBV9|TRBJ2-7|-|-
CASSAEGNRAYEQYF
TGTGCCAGCAGCGCCGAAGGGAACAGGGCCTACGAGCAGTACTTC
>TRBV9|TRBJ1-4|-|-
CASSVVKGPSGEKLFF
TGTGCCAGCAGCGTAGTGAAGGGCCCCTCGGGTGAAAAACTGTTTTTT
>TRBV25-1|TRBJ1-2|TRBD1|-
CASSALSQGGTAPDGYTF
TGTGCCAGCAGTGCCCTATCACAGGGCGGGACAGCGCCCGATGGCTACACCTTC
>TRBV2|TRBJ2-7|TRBD1|-
CASSESGQGVDEQYF
TGTGCCAGCAGTGAATCGGGACAGGGAGTAGACGAGCAGTACTTC
>TRBV10-1|TRBJ1-1|-|many
CASSEFNTEAFF
TGCGCCAGCAGTGAATTTAACACTGAAGCTTTCTTT
>TRBV29-1|TRBJ2-7|TRBD2|many
CSVSTSDFDEQYF
TGCAGCGTCTCGACTAGCGACTTCGACGAGCAGTACTTC
>TRBV14|TRBJ1-5|-|-
CASSRRGQSLSPQHF
TGTGCCAGCAGCCGACGCGGACAGTCACTTTCGCCCCAGCATTTT
>TRBV10-3|TRBJ2-5|-|many
CAIRRTGGDETQYF
TGTGCCATCAGAAGAACAGGGGGGGACGAGACCCAGTACTTC
>TRBV2|TRBJ2-7|-|few
CASSYSNIYEQYF
TGTGCCAGCAGTTACTCGAATATCTACGAGCAGTACTTC
>TRBV25-1|TRBJ1-1|TRBD1|many
CASSDWRQGESTEAFF
TGTGCCAGCAGTGATTGGAGACAGGGGGAGAGCACTGAAGCTTTCTTT
>TRBV7-9|TRBJ2-7|-|-
CASSSGRCEQYF
TGTGCCAGCAGCTCAGGACGGTGCGAGCAGTACTTC
>TRBV7-9|TRBJ2-5|-|few
CASSLGINRETQYF
TGTGCCAGCAGCTTGGGCATTAACCGGGAGACCCAGTACTTC
>TRBV20-1|TRBJ1-5|-|-
CSVIQGSNQPQHF
TGCAGCGTCATACAGGGAAGCAATCAGCCCCAGCATTTT
>TRBV7-9|TRBJ2-7|-|-
CASSSSADNYEQYF
TGTGCCAGCAGCTCGTCGGCAGATAACTACGAGCAGTACTTC
>TRBV25-1|TRBJ2-2|TRBD2|-
CASSQATSGGAGELFF
TGTGCCAGCAGCCAAGCGACTAGCGGGGGGGCCGGGGAGCTGTTTTTT
>TRBV5-6|TRBJ1-1|-|-
CASQSSARGLNTEAFF
TGTGCCAGCCAATCCTCCGCACGGGGACTTAACACTGAAGCTTTCTTT
>TRBV2|TRBJ1-6|-|many
CASRGFRGNNSPLHF
TGTGCCAGCAGGGGGTTTCGGGGCAATAATTCACCCCTCCACTTT
>TRBV12-3/TRBV12-4|TRBJ2-7|TRBD2|-
CASNSASRGDLEQYF
TGTGCCAGCAATAGCGCTTCGCGGGGGGATCTCGAGCAGTACTTC
>TRBV25-1|TRBJ2-2|-|-
CASSLDSAWGGELFF
TGTGCCAGCAGCTTAGATTCGGCTTGGGGCGGGGAGCTGTTTTTT
>TRBV12-3/TRBV12-4|TRBJ2-6|-|-
CASSLDPAGANVLTF
TGTGCCAGCAGCTTGGATCCCGCTGGGGCCAACGTCCTGACTTTC
>TRBV2|TRBJ2-7|-|-
CASSDPRTDPEQYF
TGTGCCAGCAGTGACCCCCGGACAGATCCCGAGCAGTACTTC
>TRBV7-4|TRBJ2-2|-|few
CASSAQVTGELFF
TGTGCCAGCAGTGCGCAGGTCACCGGGGAGCTGTTTTTT
>TRBV7-3|TRBJ2-7|TRBD1|few
CASSLRGRGRSYEQYF
TGTGCCAGCAGCTTGAGGGGCAGGGGGCGTAGCTACGAGCAGTACTTC
>TRBV5-1|TRBJ2-5|TRBD1|-
CASSGQGGASGETQYF
TGCGCCAGCAGCGGACAGGGGGGGGCTAGCGGAGAGACCCAGTACTTC
>TRBV20-1|TRBJ2-5|TRBD1|-
CSARRTGAGGETQYF
TGCAGTGCTAGGAGGACAGGGGCCGGAGGAGAGACCCAGTACTTC
>TRBV25-1|TRBJ1-4|-|-
CASSLSTENEKLFF
TGTGCCAGCAGTTTATCCACAGAGAATGAAAAACTGTTTTTT
>TRBV10-3|TRBJ1-2|TRBD1|-
CAISLTGERGGYTF
TGTGCCATCAGCCTAACAGGGGAAAGAGGTGGCTACACCTTC
>TRBV7-2|TRBJ1-2|-|many
CASSLEGGRLPLGYTF
TGTGCCAGCAGCTTAGAAGGCGGCAGGCTGCCTCTGGGCTACACCTTC
>TRBV2|TRBJ2-5|TRBD1|-
CASSPRYGDSQETQYF
TGTGCCAGCAGCCCCCGGTACGGGGACAGCCAAGAGACCCAGTACTTC
>TRBV19|TRBJ1-2|-|many
CASRRQGSYGYTF
TGTGCCAGTAGACGCCAGGGTAGCTATGGCTACACCTTC
>TRBV20-1|TRBJ1-6|-|-
CSARDRQRLGSPLHF
TGCAGTGCTAGAGATCGACAGCGACTGGGTTCACCCCTCCACTTT
>TRBV6-5|TRBJ1-2|TRBD1|few
CASGQGALNGYTF
TGTGCCAGCGGGCAGGGGGCATTGAATGGCTACACCTTC
>TRBV29-1|TRBJ2-5|TRBD2|-
CSARTSARETQYF
TGCAGCGCACGGACTAGCGCGAGGGAGACCCAGTACTTC
>TRBV7-9|TRBJ2-7|-|few
CASSETVTLSYEQYF
TGTGCCAGCAGTGAAACAGTGACCCTCTCCTACGAGCAGTACTTC
>TRBV2|TRBJ2-7|-|many
CASSESGTYEQYF
TGCGCCAGCAGTGAGTCTGGGACCTACGAGCAGTACTTC
>TRBV6-6|TRBJ2-6|-|-
CASSYSRRSGANVLTF
TGTGCCAGCAGTTACTCCCGACGGTCTGGGGCCAACGTCCTGACTTTC
>TRBV20-1|TRBJ1-2|-|many
CSADHRAGANYGYTF
TGCAGTGCTGATCACCGGGCAGGGGCTAACTATGGCTACACCTTC
>TRBV29-1|TRBJ1-6|TRBD1|many
CSVADRGNSPLHF
TGCAGCGTTGCTGACAGGGGTAATTCACCCCTCCACTTT
>TRBV2|TRBJ1-2|-|-
CASSYPRDYGYTF
TGTGCCAGCAGTTACCCCCGTGATTATGGCTACACCTTC